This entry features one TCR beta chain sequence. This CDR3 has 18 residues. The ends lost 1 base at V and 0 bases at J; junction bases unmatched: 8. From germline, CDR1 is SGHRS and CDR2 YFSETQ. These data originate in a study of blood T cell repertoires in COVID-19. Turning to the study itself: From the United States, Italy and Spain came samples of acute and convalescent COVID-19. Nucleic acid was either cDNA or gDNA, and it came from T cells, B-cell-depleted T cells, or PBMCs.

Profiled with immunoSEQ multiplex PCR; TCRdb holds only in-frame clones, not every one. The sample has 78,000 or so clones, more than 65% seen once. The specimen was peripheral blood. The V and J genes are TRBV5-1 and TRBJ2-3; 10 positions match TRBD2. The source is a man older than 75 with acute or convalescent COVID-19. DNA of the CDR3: TGCGCCAGCAGCTTGACCCCGAGCGGGGGGGGGAGCACAGATACGCAGTATTTT. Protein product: CASSLTPSGGGSTDTQYF. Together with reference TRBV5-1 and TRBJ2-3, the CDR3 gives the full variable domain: KAGVTQTPRYLIKTRGQQVTLSCSPISGHRSVSWYQQTPGQGLQFLFEYFSETQRNKGNFPGRFSGRQFSNSRSEMNVSTLELGDSALYLCASSLTPSGGGSTDTQYFGPGTRLTVL.